This T cell receptor beta chain is from a study of blood T cell repertoires in COVID-19. At the level of the study: T cells, B-cell-depleted T cells, or PBMCs provided the cDNA or gDNA that served as material.

In germline, CDR1 is SEHNR, CDR2 FQNEAQ (reference sequence). CDR3 length: 15 residues. V was shortened by 5 bases and J by 6 bases, with 16 bases between the two germline ends. Clones were sequenced by immunoSEQ multiplex PCR, and TCRdb holds only the in-frame ones, with some missing. The sample lists 55,000 to 85,000 clones; 79% were seen once. The TCR sequence derives from a man between 60 and 75 years old with active or convalescent COVID-19. The chain uses TRBV7-9 and TRBJ1-4; the D gene is possibly TRBD1 (5 bases). Material: peripheral blood. The CDR3 region is CASSLDSLLDEKLFF. CDR3 coding DNA: TGTGCCAGCAGCCTAGACAGCCTGTTAGATGAAAAACTGTTTTTT.